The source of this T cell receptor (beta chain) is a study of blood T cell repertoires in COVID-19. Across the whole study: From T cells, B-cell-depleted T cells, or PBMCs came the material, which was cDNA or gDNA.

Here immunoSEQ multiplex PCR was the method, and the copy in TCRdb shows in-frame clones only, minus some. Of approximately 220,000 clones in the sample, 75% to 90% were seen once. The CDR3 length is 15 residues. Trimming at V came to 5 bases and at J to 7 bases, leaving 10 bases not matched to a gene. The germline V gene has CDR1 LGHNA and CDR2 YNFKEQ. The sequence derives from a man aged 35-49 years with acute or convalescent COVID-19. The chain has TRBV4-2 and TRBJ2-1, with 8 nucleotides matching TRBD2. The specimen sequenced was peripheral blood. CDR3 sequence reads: CASSWGSGKENEQFF. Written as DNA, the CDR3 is TGTGCCAGCAGCTGGGGTAGCGGGAAAGAAAATGAGCAGTTCTTC.